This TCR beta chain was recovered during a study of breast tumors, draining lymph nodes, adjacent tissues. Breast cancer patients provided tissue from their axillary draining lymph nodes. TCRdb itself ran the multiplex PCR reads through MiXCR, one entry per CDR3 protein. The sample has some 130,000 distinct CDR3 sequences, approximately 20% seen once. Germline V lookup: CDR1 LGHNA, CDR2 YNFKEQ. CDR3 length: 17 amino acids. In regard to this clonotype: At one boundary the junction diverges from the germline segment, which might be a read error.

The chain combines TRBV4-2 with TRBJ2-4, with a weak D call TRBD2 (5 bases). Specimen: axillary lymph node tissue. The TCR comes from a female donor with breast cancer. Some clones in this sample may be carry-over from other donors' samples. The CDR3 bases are TGTGCCAGCAGCCAAGACCCAGCGTTGGGAGCCAAAAACACTCAGTACTTC. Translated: CASSQDPALGAKNTQYF.